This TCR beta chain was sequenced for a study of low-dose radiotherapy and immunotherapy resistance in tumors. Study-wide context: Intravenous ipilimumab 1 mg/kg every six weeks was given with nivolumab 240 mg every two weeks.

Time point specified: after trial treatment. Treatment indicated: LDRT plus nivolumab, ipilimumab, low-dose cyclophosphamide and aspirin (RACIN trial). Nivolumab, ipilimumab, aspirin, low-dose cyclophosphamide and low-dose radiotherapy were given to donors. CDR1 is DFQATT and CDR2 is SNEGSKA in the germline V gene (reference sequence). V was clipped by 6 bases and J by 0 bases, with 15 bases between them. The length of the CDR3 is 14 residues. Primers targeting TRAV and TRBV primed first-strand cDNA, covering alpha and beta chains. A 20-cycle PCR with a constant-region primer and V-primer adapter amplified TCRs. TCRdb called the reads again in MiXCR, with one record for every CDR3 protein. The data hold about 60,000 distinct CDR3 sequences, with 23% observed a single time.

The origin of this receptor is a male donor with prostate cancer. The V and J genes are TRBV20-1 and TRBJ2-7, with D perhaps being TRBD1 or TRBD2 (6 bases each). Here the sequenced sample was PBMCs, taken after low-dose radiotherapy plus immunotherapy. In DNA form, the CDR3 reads TGCAGTGCAGAGAAAAAGGGGGGCTCCTACGAGCAGTACTTC. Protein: CSAEKKGGSYEQYF.